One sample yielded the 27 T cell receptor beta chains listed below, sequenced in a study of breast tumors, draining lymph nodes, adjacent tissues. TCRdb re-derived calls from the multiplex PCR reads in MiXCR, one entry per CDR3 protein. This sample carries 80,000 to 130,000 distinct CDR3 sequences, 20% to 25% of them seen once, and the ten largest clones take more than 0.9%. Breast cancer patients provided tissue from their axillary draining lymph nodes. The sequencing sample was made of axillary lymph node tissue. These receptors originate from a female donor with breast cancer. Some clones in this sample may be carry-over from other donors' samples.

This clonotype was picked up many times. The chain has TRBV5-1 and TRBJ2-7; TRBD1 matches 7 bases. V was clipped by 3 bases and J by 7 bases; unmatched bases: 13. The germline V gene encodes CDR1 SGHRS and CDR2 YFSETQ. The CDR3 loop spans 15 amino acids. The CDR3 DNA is TGCGCCAGCAGCTCTCCGACACAGGGGCAGGGGGAGCAGTACTTC. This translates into CASSSPTQGQGEQYF.

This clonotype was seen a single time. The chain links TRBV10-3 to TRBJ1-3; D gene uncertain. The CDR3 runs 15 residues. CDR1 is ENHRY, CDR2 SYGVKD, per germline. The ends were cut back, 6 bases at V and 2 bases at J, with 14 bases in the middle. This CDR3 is CAISLRPLAGNTIYF. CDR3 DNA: TGTGCCATCAGCCTCCGACCCTTGGCTGGAAACACCATATATTTT.

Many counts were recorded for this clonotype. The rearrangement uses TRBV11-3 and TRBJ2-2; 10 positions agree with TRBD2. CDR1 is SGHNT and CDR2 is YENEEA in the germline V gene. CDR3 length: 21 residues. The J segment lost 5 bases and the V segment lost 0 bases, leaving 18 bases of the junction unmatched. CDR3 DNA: TGTGCCAGCAGCTTAGAAGGTTGGGCTAGCGGGAGTCAAACCTTAACCGGGGAGCTGTTTTTT. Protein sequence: CASSLEGWASGSQTLTGELFF.

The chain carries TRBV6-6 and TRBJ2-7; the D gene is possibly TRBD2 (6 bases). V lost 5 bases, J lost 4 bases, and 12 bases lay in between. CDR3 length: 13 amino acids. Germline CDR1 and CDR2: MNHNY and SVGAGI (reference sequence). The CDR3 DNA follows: TGTGCCAGCAGTCATCGGGACTTTTACGAGCAGTACTTC. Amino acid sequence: CASSHRDFYEQYF.

The CDR3 DNA reads TGTGCCAGCAGCCGAATTGACAGGGTCTACGAGCAGTACTTC. It codes for CASSRIDRVYEQYF. This chain links TRBV28 with TRBJ2-7, with 7 bases matching TRBD1. The ends lost 6 bases at V and 3 bases at J; junction bases unmatched: 8. The CDR3 extends over 14 amino acids. Germline CDR1 is MDHEN and CDR2 is SYDVKM.

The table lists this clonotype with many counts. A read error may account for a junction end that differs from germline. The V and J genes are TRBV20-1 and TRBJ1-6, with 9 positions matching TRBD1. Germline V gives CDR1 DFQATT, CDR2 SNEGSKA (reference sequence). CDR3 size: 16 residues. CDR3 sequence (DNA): TGCAGTGCTGGGGAGGGGACAGGGTTCTATAGTTCACCCCTCCACTTT. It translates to CSAGEGTGFYSSPLHF.

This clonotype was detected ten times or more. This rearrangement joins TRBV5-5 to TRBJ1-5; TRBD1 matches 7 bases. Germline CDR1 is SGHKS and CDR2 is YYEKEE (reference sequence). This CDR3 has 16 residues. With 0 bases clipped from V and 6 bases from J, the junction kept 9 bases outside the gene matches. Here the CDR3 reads CASSLGTGLELQPQHF. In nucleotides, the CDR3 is TGTGCCAGCAGCTTGGGGACAGGCCTAGAACTTCAGCCCCAGCATTTT.

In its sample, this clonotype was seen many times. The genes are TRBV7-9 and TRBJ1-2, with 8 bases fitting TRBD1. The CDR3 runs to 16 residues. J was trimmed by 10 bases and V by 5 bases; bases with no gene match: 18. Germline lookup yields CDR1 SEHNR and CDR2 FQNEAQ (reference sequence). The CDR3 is CASSPNAGGDFIVYTF. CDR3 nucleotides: TGTGCCAGCAGCCCGAACGCAGGGGGCGACTTTATCGTCTACACCTTC.

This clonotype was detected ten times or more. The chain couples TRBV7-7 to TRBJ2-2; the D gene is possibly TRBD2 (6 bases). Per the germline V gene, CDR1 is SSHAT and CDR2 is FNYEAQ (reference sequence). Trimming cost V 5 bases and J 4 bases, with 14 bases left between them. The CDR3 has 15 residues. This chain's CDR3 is CASSPNSGGTGELFF. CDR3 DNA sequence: TGTGCCAGCAGCCCTAATTCCGGGGGCACCGGGGAGCTGTTTTTT.

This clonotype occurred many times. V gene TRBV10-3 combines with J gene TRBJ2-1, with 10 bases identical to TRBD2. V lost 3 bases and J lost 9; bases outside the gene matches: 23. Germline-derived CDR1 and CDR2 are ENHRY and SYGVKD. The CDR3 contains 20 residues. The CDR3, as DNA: TGTGCCATCAGTGACCGCGGGGTGGTCCAAACTAGCGGGGTCCTTGTTGAGCAGTTCTTC. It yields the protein CAISDRGVVQTSGVLVEQFF.

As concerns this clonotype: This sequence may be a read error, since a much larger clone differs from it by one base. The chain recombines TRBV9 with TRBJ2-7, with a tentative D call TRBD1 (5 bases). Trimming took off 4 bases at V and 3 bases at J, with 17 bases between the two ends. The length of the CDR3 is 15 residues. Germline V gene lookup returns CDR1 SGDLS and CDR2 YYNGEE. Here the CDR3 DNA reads TGTGCCAGCAGCCTAGGGGATGGCCCTTACTACGAGCAGTACTTC. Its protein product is CASSLGDGPYYEQYF.

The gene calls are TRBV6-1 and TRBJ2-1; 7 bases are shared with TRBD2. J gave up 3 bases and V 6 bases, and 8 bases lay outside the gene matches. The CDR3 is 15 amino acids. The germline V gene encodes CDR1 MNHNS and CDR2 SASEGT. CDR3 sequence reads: CASRPSGLFYNEQFF. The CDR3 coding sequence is TGTGCCAGCAGACCTAGCGGCTTATTCTACAATGAGCAGTTCTTC.

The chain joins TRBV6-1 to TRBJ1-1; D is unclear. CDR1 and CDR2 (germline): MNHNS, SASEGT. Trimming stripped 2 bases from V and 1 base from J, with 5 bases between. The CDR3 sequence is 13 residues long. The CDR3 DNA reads TGTGCCAGCAGTGAAATCAGGAACACTGAAGCTTTCTTT. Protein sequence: CASSEIRNTEAFF.

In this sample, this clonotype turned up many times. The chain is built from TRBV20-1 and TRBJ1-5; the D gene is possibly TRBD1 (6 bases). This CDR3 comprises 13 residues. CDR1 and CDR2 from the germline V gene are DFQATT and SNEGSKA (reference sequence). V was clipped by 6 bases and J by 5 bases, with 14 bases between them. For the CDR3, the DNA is TGCAGTGCCCCGGGGGGCAGGGATCAGCCCCAGCATTTT. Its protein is CSAPGGRDQPQHF.

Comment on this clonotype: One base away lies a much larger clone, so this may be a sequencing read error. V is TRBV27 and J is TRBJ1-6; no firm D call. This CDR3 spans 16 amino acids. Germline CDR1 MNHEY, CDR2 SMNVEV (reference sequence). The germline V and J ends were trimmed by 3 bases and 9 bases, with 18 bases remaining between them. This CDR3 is CASSFYGGSAVSPLHF. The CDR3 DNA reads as TGTGCCAGCAGTTTCTATGGTGGCAGCGCTGTTTCACCCCTCCACTTT.

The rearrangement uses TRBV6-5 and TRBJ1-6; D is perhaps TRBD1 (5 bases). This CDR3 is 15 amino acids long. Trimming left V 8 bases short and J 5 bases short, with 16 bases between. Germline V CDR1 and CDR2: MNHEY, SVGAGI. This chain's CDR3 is CASGGRRRDNSPLHF. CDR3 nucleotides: TGTGCCAGCGGGGGACGCCGGAGGGATAATTCACCCCTCCACTTT.

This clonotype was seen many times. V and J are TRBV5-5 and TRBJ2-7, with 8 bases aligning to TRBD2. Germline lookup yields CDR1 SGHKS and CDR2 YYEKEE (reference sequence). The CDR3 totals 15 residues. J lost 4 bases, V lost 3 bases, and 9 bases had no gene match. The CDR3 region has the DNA TGTGCCAGCAGCTGGGGACTAGTAGGGACATACGAGCAGTACTTC. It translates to CASSWGLVGTYEQYF. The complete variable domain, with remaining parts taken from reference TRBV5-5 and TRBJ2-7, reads DAGVTQSPTHLIKTRGQQVTLRCSPISGHKSVSWYQQVLGQGPQFIFQYYEKEERGRGNFPDRFSARQFPNYSSELNVNALLLGDSALYLCASSWGLVGTYEQYFGPGTRLTVT.

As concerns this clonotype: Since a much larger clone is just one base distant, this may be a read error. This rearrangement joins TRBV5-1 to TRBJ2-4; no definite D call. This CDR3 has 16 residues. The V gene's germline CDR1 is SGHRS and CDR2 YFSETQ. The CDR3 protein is CASSLVGSLAKNIQNF. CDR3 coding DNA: TGCGCCAGCAGCTTGGTGGGCTCTTTAGCCAAAAACATTCAGAACTTC.

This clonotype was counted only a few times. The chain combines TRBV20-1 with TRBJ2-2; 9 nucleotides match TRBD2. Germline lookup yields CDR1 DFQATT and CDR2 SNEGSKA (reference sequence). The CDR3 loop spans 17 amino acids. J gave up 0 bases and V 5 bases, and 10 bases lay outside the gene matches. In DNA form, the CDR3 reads TGCAGTGCTCCCGGGATAGCGGGGGCCGCGAACACCGGGGAGCTGTTTTTT. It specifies CSAPGIAGAANTGELFF.

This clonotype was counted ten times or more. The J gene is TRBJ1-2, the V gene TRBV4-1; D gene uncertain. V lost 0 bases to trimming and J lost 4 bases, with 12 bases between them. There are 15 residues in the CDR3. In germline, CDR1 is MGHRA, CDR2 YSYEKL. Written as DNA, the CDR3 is TGCGCCAGCAGCCAAGATCCTCGGGGATTCTATGGCTACACCTTC. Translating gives CASSQDPRGFYGYTF.

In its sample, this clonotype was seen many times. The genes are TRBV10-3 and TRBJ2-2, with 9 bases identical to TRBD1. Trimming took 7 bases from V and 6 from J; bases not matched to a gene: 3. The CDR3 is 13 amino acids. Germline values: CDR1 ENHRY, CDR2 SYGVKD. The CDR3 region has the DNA TGTGCCATCACTCGGACAGGGGCCGGGGAGCTGTTTTTT. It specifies CAITRTGAGELFF.

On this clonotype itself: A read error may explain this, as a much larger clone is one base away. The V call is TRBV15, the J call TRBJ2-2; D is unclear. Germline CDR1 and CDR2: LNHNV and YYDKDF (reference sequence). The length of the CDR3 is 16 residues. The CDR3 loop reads CAASRDSPQNTGELFF. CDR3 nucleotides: TGTGCCGCCAGCAGAGATTCACCACAGAACACCGGGGAGCTGTTTTTT.

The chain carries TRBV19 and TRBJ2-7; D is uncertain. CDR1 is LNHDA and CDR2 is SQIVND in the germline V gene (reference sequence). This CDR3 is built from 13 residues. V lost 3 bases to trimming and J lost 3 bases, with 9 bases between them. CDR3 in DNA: TGTGCCAGTAGTATTGCGGCCAGCTACGAGCAGTACTTC. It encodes CASSIAASYEQYF.

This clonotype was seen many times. CDR3 nucleotide sequence: TGTGCCAGCAGCGAGTCGGGGGGGCCGGCAGGAAAACTGTTTTTT. This sequence encodes CASSESGGPAGKLFF. The gene calls are TRBV2 and TRBJ1-4; D perhaps matches TRBD1 (6 bases). V was clipped by 6 bases and J by 10 bases, with 21 bases between them. The V gene's germline CDR1 is SNHLY and CDR2 FYNNEI. This CDR3 spans 15 amino acids.

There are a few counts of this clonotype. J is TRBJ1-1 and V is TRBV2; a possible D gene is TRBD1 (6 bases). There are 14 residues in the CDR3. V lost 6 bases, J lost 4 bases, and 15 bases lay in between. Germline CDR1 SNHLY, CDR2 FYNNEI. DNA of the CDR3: TGTGCCAGCAGGGTGACAGGCGGGAGCACTGAAGCTTTCTTT. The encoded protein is CASRVTGGSTEAFF.

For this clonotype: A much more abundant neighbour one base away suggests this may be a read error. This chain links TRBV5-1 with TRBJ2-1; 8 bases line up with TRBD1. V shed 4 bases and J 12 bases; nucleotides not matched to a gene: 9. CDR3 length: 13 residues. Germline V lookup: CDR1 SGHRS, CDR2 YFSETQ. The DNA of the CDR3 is TGCGCCAGCAGCGCGCGACAGGGGTATGGGCAGTTCTTC. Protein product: CASSARQGYGQFF.

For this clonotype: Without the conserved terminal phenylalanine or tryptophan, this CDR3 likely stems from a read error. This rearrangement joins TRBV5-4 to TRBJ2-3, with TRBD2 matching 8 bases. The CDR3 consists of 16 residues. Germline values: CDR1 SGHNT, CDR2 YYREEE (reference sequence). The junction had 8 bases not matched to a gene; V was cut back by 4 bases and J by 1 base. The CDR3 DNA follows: TGTGCCAGCAGCCCCGTTGGACTAGCAGGCACAGATACGCAGTATCTT. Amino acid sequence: CASSPVGLAGTDTQYL.